This TCR beta chain was identified during a study of blood T cell repertoires in COVID-19. Study-level background: Acute-phase and convalescent COVID-19 samples originated in the United States, Italy and Spain.

Authors' data handling: Amplified reference gene primers provided the basis for estimating nucleated cell counts. Only in-frame clones appear in the TCRdb table, and some are missing; sequencing was by immunoSEQ multiplex PCR. D and trimming come from the DNA, and the V and J calls and clone size come from that table. The repertoire consists of some 220,000 clones, with around 83% occurring once and the leading ten covering about 8.9%. CDR1 and CDR2 (germline): MNHEY, SVGAGI. CDR3 length equals 14 residues. V was pared by 6 bases and J by 10 bases, with 9 bases of the junction left unmatched. This clone was detected once.

This chain connects TRBV6-5 to TRBJ1-6, with TRBD1 identical over 7 bases. This TCR derives from a man aged 50 to 60 with active or convalescent COVID-19. The sample was peripheral blood. This chain's CDR3 is CASSDTGEKSPLHF. CDR3 bases: TGTGCCAGCAGCGATACAGGGGAGAAGTCACCCCTCCACTTT.